A few counts support the clone carrying this T cell receptor (beta chain). The genes are named according to mouse. The CDR3 end falls 1 residue outside the read, so it is completed with the germline J gene. These data belong to a study of tissue T cells after allogeneic stem cell transplantation. Trimming removed 2 bases from V and 6 bases from J; junction bases left unmatched: 1. From germline, CDR1 is NNHNN and CDR2 SYGAGS (reference sequence). This CDR3 contains 13 residues. Sequencing used immunoSEQ multiplex PCR; TCRdb keeps in-frame clones, though not all of them. The sample has approximately 45,000 clones; approximately 73% are singletons.

Input material: sorted cells pooled from one or two spleens. The rearrangement uses TRBV13-2 and TRBJ1-5; 8 bases agree with TRBD1. The TCR sequence derives from a pool of C57BL/6 mice in good health. The covered CDR3 bases are TGTGCCAGCGGTGAGCAGGGGGCCCAGGCTCCGCTT. Amino acids: CASGEQGAQAPL. The whole CDR3 protein is CASGEQGAQAPLF.